The 7 T cell receptor beta chains below come from one sample, sequenced in a study of blood T cell repertoires in COVID-19. TCRdb's table, derived via immunoSEQ multiplex PCR, lists solely in-frame clones and lacks some. The profile covers under 200,000 clones, with approximately 90% appearing a single time and over 3.5% taken by the ten largest. Sample: peripheral blood. These receptors originate from a man aged 18 to 29 with active or convalescent COVID-19.

This clone showed up just a few times. The chain combines TRBV21-1 with TRBJ1-5; no check of the table's D call, TRBD1, against the DNA was made. TRBV21-1 is a recognized pseudogene. The CDR3 sequence is 15 residues long. CDR3 in DNA: TGTGCCAGCAGCAAGAGGGACAGAAGCAATCAGCCCCAGCATTTT. The encoded protein is CASSKRDRSNQPQHF.

The chain uses TRBV6-4 and TRBJ1-1, with D perhaps TRBD1 (5 bases). There are 13 residues in the CDR3. V lost 8 bases and J 5 bases, leaving 15 bases between the germline ends. The germline gives CDR1 MRHNA, CDR2 SNTAGT. CDR3 region: CASATDTKTEAFF. The CDR3 DNA sequence: TGTGCCAGCGCGACGGACACGAAGACTGAAGCTTTCTTT.

The rearrangement joins TRBV18 to TRBJ1-2; TRBD1 is a possible D gene (5 bases). This CDR3 comprises 15 residues. The germline gives CDR1 KGHSH, CDR2 LQKENI. The ends were cut back, 2 bases at V and 7 bases at J, with 17 bases in the middle. The CDR3 sequence: CASSPGAPGWAGYTF. The CDR3 region has the DNA TGTGCCAGCTCACCAGGGGCCCCCGGCTGGGCTGGCTACACCTTC.

The gene calls are TRBV2 and TRBJ2-4; D possibly corresponds to TRBD1 (7 bases). The V end lost 6 bases, the J end lost 3 bases, and 15 bases lay between the germline ends. Germline CDR1 is SNHLY and CDR2 is FYNNEI. This CDR3 region has 15 residues. The CDR3 DNA reads TGTGCCAGCAGCGACCGCGGGACAGACAAAAACATTCAGTACTTC. This encodes CASSDRGTDKNIQYF.

The J gene is TRBJ2-3, the V gene TRBV5-1; D might be TRBD2 (6 bases). The germline CDR1 and CDR2 sequences are SGHRS and YFSETQ. The CDR3 runs 16 residues. V dropped 0 bases and J dropped 4 bases, with 15 bases sitting between them. CDR3 region: CASSLGGTAKPDTQYF. The DNA for the CDR3 is TGCGCCAGCAGCTTGGGCGGGACGGCCAAACCAGATACGCAGTATTTT.

This clone was counted a few times. The CDR3 sequence: CASSQGSSGNTIYF. In DNA, the CDR3 is TGCGCCAGTTCACAGGGGTCCTCTGGAAACACCATATATTTT. V and J are TRBV5-1 and TRBJ1-3; TRBD1 matches at 7 bases. The CDR3 loop spans 14 amino acids. Germline V gene lookup returns CDR1 SGHRS and CDR2 YFSETQ. V lost 8 bases to trimming and J lost 0 bases; unmatched junction nucleotides: 5.

The CDR3 nucleotides read TGTGCCTGGGAACTCGCAGACAGGGTGAATGAGCAGTTCTTC. Amino acid sequence: CAWELADRVNEQFF. The chain has TRBV30 and TRBJ2-1; 7 positions match TRBD1. The CDR3 covers 14 residues. Trimming at V came to 5 bases and at J to 7 bases, leaving 11 bases not matched to a gene. Germline assignment: CDR1 GTSNPN and CDR2 SVGIG (reference sequence).